Listed below are T cell receptor beta chains from one sample, sequenced in a study of blood T cell repertoires in COVID-19. Repertoires were generated with immunoSEQ multiplex PCR, while TCRdb's copy carries only in-frame clones and drops some. This table has about 210,000 clones, around 81% appearing once. Sample: PBMCs or T cells enriched from blood (not recorded which). The receptors stem from a woman between 50 and 59 years old with acute COVID-19. Each CDR3 is given with its conserved first and last residue. Rows give clone size only sometimes, using once, few, many, or a class for an expanded clone.

V	size	CDR3
TRBV24-1	-	CATRTTTGSDTQYF
TRBV7-2	-	CASSLATAGSEQFF
TRBV28	-	CASRMPGQMAGYTF
TRBV6-1	-	CASSPREFEQFF
TRBV20-1	-	CSAAGRTEAFF
TRBV7-2	-	CASSLAGGREKLFF
TRBV9	-	CASSSRTGLGGYTF
TRBV7-9	-	CASSWDRSGELFF
TRBV3-1/TRBV3-2	-	CASSQEQGAGYTF
TRBV18	-	CASSPLTLAGRTDTQYF
TRBV21-1	-	CARQRGQLVCSYEQYF
TRBV4-2	once	CASSQEAGVTGELFF
TRBV13	-	CASSPGGEQYF
TRBV28	-	CASTPQGPVETQYF
TRBV12-5	-	CASGPLTGGIYEQYF
TRBV7-6	-	CASSAGPHGGDNEQFF
TRBV3-1/TRBV3-2	once	CASSHYRGPTSPLHF
TRBV19	-	CAAKGQAMNTEAFF
TRBV5-1	-	CASSLGQGTYGYTF
TRBV11-2	-	CASSPGLANTGTQYF
TRBV6-2/TRBV6-3	-	CASSFSISSGHEQYF
TRBV28	-	CASSLSFTVYGYTF
TRBV18	-	CASSPGLDSTDTQYF
TRBV28	-	CASSPTGTVTQETQYF
TRBV2	-	CASSWTGYAEAFF
TRBV6-4	-	CASSDTSAGRNSPLHF
TRBV28	-	CASSRGTSGGIWYEQFF
TRBV5-3	-	CARRKGLAAKKGDTQYF
TRBV4-3	-	CASSLGLAGVGNEQFF
TRBV13	-	CASSFGQGGEETQYF
TRBV28	-	CASSFQGRGAFF
TRBV24-1	-	CATSDFRDRSYF
TRBV7-9	-	CASTSTGGRGEKLFF